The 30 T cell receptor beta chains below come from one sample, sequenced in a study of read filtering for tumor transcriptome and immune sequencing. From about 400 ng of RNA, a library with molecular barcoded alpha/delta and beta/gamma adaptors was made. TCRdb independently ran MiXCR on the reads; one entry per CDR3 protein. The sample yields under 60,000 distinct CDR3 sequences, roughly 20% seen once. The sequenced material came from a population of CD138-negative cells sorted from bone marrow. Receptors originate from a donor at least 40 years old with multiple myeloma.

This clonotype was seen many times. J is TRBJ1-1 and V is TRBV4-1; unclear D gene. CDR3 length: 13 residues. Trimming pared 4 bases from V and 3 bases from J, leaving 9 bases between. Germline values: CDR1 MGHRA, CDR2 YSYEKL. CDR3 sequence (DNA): TGCGCCAGCAGCCTCGGACGGTACACTGAAGCTTTCTTT. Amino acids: CASSLGRYTEAFF.

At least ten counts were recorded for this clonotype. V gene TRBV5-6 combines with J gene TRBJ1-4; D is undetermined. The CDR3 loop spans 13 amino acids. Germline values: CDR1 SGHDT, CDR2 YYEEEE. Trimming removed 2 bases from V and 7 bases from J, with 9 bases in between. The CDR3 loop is CASSLGTLEKLFF. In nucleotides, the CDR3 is TGTGCCAGCAGCTTAGGAACCCTTGAAAAACTGTTTTTT.

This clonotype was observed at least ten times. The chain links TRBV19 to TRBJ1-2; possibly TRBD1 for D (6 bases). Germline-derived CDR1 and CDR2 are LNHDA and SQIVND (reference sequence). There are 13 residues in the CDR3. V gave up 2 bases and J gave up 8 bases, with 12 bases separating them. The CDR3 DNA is TGTGCCAGTAGTATAAACAGGGACGGAGGCTACACCTTC. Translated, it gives CASSINRDGGYTF.

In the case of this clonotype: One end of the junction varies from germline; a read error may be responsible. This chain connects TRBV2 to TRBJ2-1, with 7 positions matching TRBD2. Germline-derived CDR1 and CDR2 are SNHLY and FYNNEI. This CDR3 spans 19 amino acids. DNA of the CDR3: TGTGTCAGCAGATTCCTCTTCCTTAGCGGCGGGAGTCGGGGAGATGAGCAGTTCTTC. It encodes CVSRFLFLSGGSRGDEQFF.

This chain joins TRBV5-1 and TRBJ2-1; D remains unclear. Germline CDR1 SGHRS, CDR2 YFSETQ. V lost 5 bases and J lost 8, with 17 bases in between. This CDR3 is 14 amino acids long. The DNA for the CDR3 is TGCGCCAGCAGATCTCCCGGGCGAAGCGATGAGCAGTTCTTC. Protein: CASRSPGRSDEQFF.

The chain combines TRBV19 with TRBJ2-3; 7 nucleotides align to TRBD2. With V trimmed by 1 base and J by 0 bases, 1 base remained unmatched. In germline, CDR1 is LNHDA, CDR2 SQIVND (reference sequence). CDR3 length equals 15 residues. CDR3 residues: CASSIASGSTDTQYF. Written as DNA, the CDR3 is TGTGCCAGTAGTATAGCTAGCGGTAGCACAGATACGCAGTATTTT.

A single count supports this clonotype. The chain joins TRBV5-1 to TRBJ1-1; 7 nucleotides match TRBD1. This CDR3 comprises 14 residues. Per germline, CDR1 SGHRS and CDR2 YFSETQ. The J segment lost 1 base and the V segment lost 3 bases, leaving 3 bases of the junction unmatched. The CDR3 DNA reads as TGCGCCAGCAGCTCCGGGACAGAGAACACTGAAGCTTTCTTT. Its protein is CASSSGTENTEAFF. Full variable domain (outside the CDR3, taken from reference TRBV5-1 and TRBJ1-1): KAGVTQTPRYLIKTRGQQVTLSCSPISGHRSVSWYQQTPGQGLQFLFEYFSETQRNKGNFPGRFSGRQFSNSRSEMNVSTLELGDSALYLCASSSGTENTEAFFGQGTRLTVV.

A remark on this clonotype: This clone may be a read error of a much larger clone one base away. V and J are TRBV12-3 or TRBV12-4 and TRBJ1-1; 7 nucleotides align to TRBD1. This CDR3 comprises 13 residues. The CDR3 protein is CGSSRQGNTEAFF. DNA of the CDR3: TGTGGCAGCAGCCGACAGGGGAACACTGAAGCTTTCTTT.

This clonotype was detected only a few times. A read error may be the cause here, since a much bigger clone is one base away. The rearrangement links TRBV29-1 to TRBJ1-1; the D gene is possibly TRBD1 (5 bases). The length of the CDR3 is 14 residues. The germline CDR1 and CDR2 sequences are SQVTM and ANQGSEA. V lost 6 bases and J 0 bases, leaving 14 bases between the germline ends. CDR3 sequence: CSVGLRVMNTEAFF. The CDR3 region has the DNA TGCAGCGTGGGGCTTCGGGTTATGAACACTGAAGCTTTCTTT.

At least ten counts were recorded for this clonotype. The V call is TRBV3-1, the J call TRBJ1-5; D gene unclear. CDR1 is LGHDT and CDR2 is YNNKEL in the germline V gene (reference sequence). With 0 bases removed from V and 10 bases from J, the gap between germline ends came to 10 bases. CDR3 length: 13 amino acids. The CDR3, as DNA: TGTGCCAGCAGCCAAGATCAAGCTCTTCCCCAGCATTTT. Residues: CASSQDQALPQHF.

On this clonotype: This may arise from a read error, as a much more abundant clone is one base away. In DNA form, the CDR3 reads TGTGCCAGGGGTTTAAGGTTTACCTACGACCAGTACTTC. Its protein is CARGLRFTYDQYF. The chain uses TRBV6-5 and TRBJ2-7; D remains ambiguous. Germline V gene sequence: CDR1 MNHEY, CDR2 SVGAGI. The length of the CDR3 is 13 residues.

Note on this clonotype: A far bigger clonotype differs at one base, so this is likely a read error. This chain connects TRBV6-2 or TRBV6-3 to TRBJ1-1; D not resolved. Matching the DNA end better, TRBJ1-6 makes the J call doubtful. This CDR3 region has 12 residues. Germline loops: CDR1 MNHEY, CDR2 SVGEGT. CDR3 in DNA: TGTGCCAGCTCCTACTTGAGAGGATCCCTCCACTTT. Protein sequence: CASSYLRGSLHF.

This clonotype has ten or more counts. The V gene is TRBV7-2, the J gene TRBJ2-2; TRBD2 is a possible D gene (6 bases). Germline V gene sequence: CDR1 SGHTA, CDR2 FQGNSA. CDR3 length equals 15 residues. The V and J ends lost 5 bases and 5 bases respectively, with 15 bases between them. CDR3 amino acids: CASSPSGGTTGELFF. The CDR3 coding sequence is TGTGCCAGCAGCCCCTCCGGGGGTACGACCGGGGAGCTGTTTTTT.

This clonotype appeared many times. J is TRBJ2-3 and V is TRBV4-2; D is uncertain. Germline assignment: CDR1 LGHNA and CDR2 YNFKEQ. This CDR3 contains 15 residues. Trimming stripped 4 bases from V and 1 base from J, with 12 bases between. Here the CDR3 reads CASSPLISGTDTQYF. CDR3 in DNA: TGTGCCAGCAGCCCCCTCATCAGTGGCACAGATACGCAGTATTTT.

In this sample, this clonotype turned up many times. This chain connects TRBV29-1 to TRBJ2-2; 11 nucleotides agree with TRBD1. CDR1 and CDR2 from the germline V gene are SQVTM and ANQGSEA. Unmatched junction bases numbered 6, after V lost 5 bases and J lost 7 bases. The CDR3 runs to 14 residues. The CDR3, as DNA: TGCAGCGTTCCCTCGGGACAGGGGGTCGGGGAGCTGTTTTTT. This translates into CSVPSGQGVGELFF.

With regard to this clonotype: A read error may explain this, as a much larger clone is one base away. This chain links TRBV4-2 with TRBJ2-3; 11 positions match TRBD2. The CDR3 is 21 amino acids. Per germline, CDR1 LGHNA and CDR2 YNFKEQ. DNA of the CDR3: TGTACCAGCAGCCAAGATGGACTAGCGGGTCTCGCCCCCCTAAGCACAGATACGCAGTATTTT. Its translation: CTSSQDGLAGLAPLSTDTQYF.

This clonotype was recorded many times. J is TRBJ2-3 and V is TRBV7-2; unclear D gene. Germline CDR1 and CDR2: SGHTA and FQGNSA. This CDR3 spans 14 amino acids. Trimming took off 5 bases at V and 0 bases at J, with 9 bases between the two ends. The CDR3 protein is CASSESRSTDTQYF. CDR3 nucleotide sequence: TGTGCCAGCAGCGAAAGTAGGAGCACAGATACGCAGTATTTT.

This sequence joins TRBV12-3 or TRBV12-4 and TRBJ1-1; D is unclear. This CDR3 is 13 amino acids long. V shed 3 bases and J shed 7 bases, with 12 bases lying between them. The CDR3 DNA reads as TGTGCCAGCAGTTTCGGCAGGAGCAGTGAAGCTTTCTTT. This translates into CASSFGRSSEAFF.

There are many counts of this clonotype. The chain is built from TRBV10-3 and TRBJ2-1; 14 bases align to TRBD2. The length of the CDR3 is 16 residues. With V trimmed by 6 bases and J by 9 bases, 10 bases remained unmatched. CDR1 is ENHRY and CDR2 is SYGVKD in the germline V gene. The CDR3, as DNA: TGTGCCATCAGAGCCGGGACTAGCGGGAGAGGTGGTGAGCAGTTCTTC. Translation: CAIRAGTSGRGGEQFF.

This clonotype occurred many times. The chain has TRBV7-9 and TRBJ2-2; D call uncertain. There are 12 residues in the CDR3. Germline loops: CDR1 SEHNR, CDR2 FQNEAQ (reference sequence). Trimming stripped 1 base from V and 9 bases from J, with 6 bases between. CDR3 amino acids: CASSLVLRELFF. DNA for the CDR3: TGTGCCAGCAGCTTAGTTCTACGGGAGCTGTTTTTT.

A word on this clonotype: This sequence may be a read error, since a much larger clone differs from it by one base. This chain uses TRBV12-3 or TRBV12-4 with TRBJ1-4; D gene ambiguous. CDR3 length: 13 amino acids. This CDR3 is CASQASTNEKLLF. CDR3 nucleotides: TGTGCCAGCCAGGCCTCAACTAATGAAAAACTGCTTTTT.

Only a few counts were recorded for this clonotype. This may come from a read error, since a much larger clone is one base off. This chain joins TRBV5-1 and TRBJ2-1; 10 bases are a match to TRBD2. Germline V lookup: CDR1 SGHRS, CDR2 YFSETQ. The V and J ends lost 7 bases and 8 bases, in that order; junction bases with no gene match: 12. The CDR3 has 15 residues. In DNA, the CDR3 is TGCGCCAGCGGTCCAGCGGGAGGGCCTGGCGATGAGCAGTTCTTC. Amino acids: CASGPAGGPGDEQFF.

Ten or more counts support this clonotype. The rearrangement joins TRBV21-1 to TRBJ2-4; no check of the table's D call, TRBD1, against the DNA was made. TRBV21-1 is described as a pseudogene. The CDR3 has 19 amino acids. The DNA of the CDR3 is TGTGCCGATGAAGGGCGGGACAGGACAATACCCCTAGCCAAAAACATTCAGTACTTC. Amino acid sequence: CADEGRDRTIPLAKNIQYF.

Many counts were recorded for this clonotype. The CDR3, as DNA: TGCAGTGCTAGGGGCGGGGCGGGGACTGAAGCTTTCTTT. Its protein product is CSARGGAGTEAFF. V usage is TRBV20-1 and J usage is TRBJ1-1; D perhaps matches TRBD1 (5 bases). Between the trimmed V and J ends, which lost 3 bases and 5 bases, there was a span of 13 bases. CDR1 and CDR2 from the germline V gene are DFQATT and SNEGSKA (reference sequence). This CDR3 is built from 13 residues.

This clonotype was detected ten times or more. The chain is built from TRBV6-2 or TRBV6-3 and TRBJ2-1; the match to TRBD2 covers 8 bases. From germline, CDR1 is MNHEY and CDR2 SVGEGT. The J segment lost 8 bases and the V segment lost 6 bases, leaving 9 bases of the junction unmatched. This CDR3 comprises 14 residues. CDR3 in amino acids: CASRKSGRGDEQFF. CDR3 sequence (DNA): TGTGCCAGCAGAAAAAGCGGGAGAGGGGATGAGCAGTTCTTC.

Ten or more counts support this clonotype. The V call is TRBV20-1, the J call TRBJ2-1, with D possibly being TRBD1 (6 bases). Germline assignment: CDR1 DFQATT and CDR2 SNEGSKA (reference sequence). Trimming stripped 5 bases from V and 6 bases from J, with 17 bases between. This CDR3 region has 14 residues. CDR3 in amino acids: CSALQGAAGNEQFF. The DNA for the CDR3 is TGCAGTGCTCTACAGGGTGCTGCAGGCAATGAGCAGTTCTTC.

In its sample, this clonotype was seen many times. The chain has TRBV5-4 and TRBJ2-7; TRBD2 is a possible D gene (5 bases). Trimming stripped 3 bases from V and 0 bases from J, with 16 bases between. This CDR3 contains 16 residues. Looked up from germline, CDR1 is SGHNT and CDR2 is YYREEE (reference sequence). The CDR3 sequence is CASSSIDSALSYEQYF. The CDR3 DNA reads TGTGCCAGCAGCTCCATTGATAGCGCGCTCTCCTACGAGCAGTACTTC.

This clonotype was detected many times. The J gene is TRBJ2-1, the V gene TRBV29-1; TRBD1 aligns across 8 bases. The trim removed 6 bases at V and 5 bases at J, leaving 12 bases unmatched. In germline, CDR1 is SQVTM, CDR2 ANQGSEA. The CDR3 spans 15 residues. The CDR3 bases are TGCAGCGTAGTAACCGGACAGGGCCCGGACAATGAGCAGTTCTTC. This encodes CSVVTGQGPDNEQFF.

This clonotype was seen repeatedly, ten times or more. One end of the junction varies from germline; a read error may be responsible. CDR3 nucleotides: TGTGCCAGCAAGTCCCAAGGGACCCAGTACTTC. This encodes CASKSQGTQYF. The chain uses TRBV6-5 and TRBJ2-5; D gene uncertain. The germline V gene has CDR1 MNHEY and CDR2 SVGAGI. There are 11 residues in the CDR3.

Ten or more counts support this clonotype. CDR3: CSVKGTSGRTDTQYF. The CDR3 DNA reads as TGCAGCGTAAAAGGGACTAGCGGGAGAACAGATACGCAGTATTTT. V usage is TRBV29-1 and J usage is TRBJ2-3; 14 positions match TRBD2. This CDR3 comprises 15 residues. CDR1 SQVTM and CDR2 ANQGSEA come from the germline V gene. The trim removed 6 bases at V and 3 bases at J, leaving 5 bases unmatched.